This TCR beta chain was obtained from a study of breast tumors, draining lymph nodes, adjacent tissues. Findings and caveats of the study: Tumor TCR diversity was below lymph nodes but above nontumor tissue.

Judged by abundance, this clonotype is medium-sized. What it binds is not known. TCRdb itself ran the multiplex PCR reads through MiXCR, one entry per CDR3 protein. The sample has 13,000 to 15,000 distinct CDR3 sequences; 40% to 50% are singletons. Material: tumor-adjacent breast tissue. The receptor was isolated from a female donor with breast cancer. Some clones in this sample may be carry-over from other donors' samples.

CDR3 loop: CASGKRETNEKLFF. CDR3 in DNA: TGTGCCAGCGGCAAGAGAGAAACTAATGAAAAACTGTTTTTT. V usage is TRBV7-9 and J usage is TRBJ1-4; D uncertain. Trimming shortened V by 8 bases and J by 1 base, and 11 bases separated the two germline ends. CDR3 length: 14 amino acids. The V gene's germline CDR1 is SEHNR and CDR2 FQNEAQ (reference sequence).